In its sample, the clone carrying this T cell receptor beta chain was seen many times. As yet, its antigen is unknown. The sample belongs to a study of T cells in Graves' hyperthyroidism and ophthalmopathy. Study-wide results and limits: The majority of expanded thyroid clonotypes above 0.001 also appeared in blood. A model of 13 V-J pairs discriminated ophthalmopathy from stable hyperthyroidism.

Uncontrolled infection, other autoimmune disease, pregnancy and lactation each barred patients from inclusion. TCR beta CDR3 regions were amplified from RNA. Carried out on the TCR CDR3, a first-round RT-PCR used the HTBI primer set. TCRdb reprocessed the multiplex PCR reads with MiXCR, giving one entry per CDR3 protein. The repertoire has around 430,000 distinct CDR3 sequences, about 15% of them found once; the top ten carry around a third. The material sequenced was blood. This clonotype was sampled from a woman younger than 45 with Graves' hyperthyroidism.

The CDR3 DNA follows: TGTGCCAGCAGCTCCTCAGAGGTAACCTACGAGCAGTACTTC. This translates into CASSSSEVTYEQYF. The chain joins TRBV7-9 to TRBJ2-7; no firm D call. Trimming removed 4 bases at V and 2 bases at J, with 12 bases between. The CDR3 runs to 14 residues. Germline loops: CDR1 SEHNR, CDR2 FQNEAQ (reference sequence).